These 27 T cell receptor beta chains were sequenced from one sample in a study. TCRdb independently ran MiXCR on the RT-PCR reads; one entry per CDR3 protein. The data contain 550,000 to 750,000 distinct CDR3 sequences, about 14% of them singletons. Sequences were obtained from memory CD4+ T cells from blood. Receptors originate from a female donor in good health, serving as a healthy control.

This chain uses TRBV24-1 with TRBJ2-2; 7 bases map to TRBD1. In germline, CDR1 is KGHDR, CDR2 SFDVKD. The V and J ends lost 7 bases and 4 bases, in that order; junction bases with no gene match: 5. The CDR3 runs 14 residues. The CDR3 protein is CATRGDRATGELFF. The CDR3 DNA is TGTGCCACCAGGGGAGACAGGGCCACCGGGGAGCTGTTTTTT.

The CDR3 reads CASRDLSKQPQHF. In nucleotides, the CDR3 is TGTGCCAGCAGGGATTTGTCCAAGCAGCCCCAGCATTTT. The genes are TRBV2 and TRBJ1-5; D is ambiguous. Between the trimmed V and J ends, which lost 6 bases and 7 bases, there was a span of 13 bases. The CDR3 loop spans 13 amino acids. Germline V gene data show CDR1 as SNHLY and CDR2 as FYNNEI.

V is TRBV30 and J is TRBJ1-5; D perhaps matches TRBD1 (6 bases). The CDR3 sequence is 17 residues long. V was pared by 3 bases and J by 4 bases, with 22 bases between. Germline CDR1 reads GTSNPN; CDR2 reads SVGIG (reference sequence). CDR3 region: CAWRARGGPGTNQPQHF. CDR3 DNA: TGTGCCTGGAGAGCCCGCGGGGGGCCTGGAACTAATCAGCCCCAGCATTTT.

DNA of the CDR3: TGTGCCAGCAGTTCGGGACAGGGGGAATTCGGTGAGCAGTTCTTC. Translating gives CASSSGQGEFGEQFF. The chain links TRBV28 to TRBJ2-1; 11 bases agree with TRBD1. The V gene's germline CDR1 is MDHEN and CDR2 SYDVKM. This CDR3 spans 15 amino acids. The trim removed 4 bases at V and 9 bases at J, leaving 8 bases unmatched.

This clonotype was counted a few times. The genes are TRBV12-3 or TRBV12-4 and TRBJ1-6; D uncertain. CDR3 length: 15 residues. V lost 4 bases, J lost 9 bases, and 16 bases lay in between. The CDR3 region is CASSSGPTPTSPLHF. The CDR3 DNA is TGTGCCAGCAGTTCCGGGCCTACTCCGACTTCACCCCTCCACTTT.

The V and J genes are TRBV5-1 and TRBJ2-7, with a possible D match to TRBD1 (6 bases). The CDR3 extends over 16 amino acids. Trimming removed 2 bases at V and 0 bases at J, with 15 bases between. In germline, CDR1 is SGHRS, CDR2 YFSETQ. In nucleotides, the CDR3 is TGCGCCAGCAGCTTCAATACAGGGACCCTCTCCTACGAGCAGTACTTC. Protein: CASSFNTGTLSYEQYF. Based on the CDR3 plus reference TRBV5-1 and TRBJ2-7, the full variable domain is KAGVTQTPRYLIKTRGQQVTLSCSPISGHRSVSWYQQTPGQGLQFLFEYFSETQRNKGNFPGRFSGRQFSNSRSEMNVSTLELGDSALYLCASSFNTGTLSYEQYFGPGTRLTVT.

This clonotype was counted between two and nine times. The CDR3 sequence is CARFRDARTRVGTDTQYF. The CDR3 region has the DNA TGTGCCAGATTCCGGGACGCAAGAACCCGAGTCGGAACAGATACGCAGTATTTT. This chain links TRBV6-1 with TRBJ2-3; D is perhaps TRBD1 or TRBD2 (5 bases each). V lost 9 bases, J lost 3 bases, and 28 bases lay in between. Germline V lookup: CDR1 MNHNS, CDR2 SASEGT. This CDR3 spans 18 amino acids.

The table lists this clonotype with a few counts. The chain is built from TRBV6-5 and TRBJ1-2; a possible D gene is TRBD1 (6 bases). CDR3 length: 12 amino acids. V was shortened by 8 bases and J by 6 bases, with 13 bases between the two germline ends. In germline, CDR1 is MNHEY, CDR2 SVGAGI. The CDR3 reads CASGVGGHGYTF. The CDR3 DNA reads as TGTGCCAGCGGAGTCGGGGGCCATGGCTACACCTTC.

On this clonotype itself: Germline is not matched at one junction end, which may reflect a read error. The chain couples TRBV19 to TRBJ1-5; D is ambiguous. This CDR3 has 14 amino acids. Germline assignment: CDR1 LNHDA and CDR2 SQIVND (reference sequence). This CDR3 is CASRRAYSNQPQHF. For the CDR3, the DNA is TGTGCCAGTAGAAGAGCTTATAGCAATCAGCCTCAGCATTTT.

V is TRBV25-1 and J is TRBJ2-1; TRBD1 matches 7 bases. Germline V lookup: CDR1 MGHDK, CDR2 SYGVNS. This CDR3 contains 15 residues. After removal of 1 base from V and 3 bases from J, the junction contained 3 bases not matched to a gene. CDR3 in DNA: TGTGCCAGCAGTGAATTGGGGGACAGCTACAATGAGCAGTTCTTC. The encoded protein is CASSELGDSYNEQFF.

V gene TRBV10-3 combines with J gene TRBJ2-6, with unresolved D. CDR3 length: 12 residues. Germline V gene sequence: CDR1 ENHRY, CDR2 SYGVKD. The V and J ends lost 4 bases and 4 bases respectively, with 2 bases between them. CDR3 residues: CAISAGANVLTF. The CDR3 nucleotides read TGTGCCATCAGTGCCGGGGCCAACGTCCTGACTTTC.

This clonotype was found many times. V usage is TRBV7-2 and J usage is TRBJ1-6, with D unresolved. This CDR3 is built from 15 residues. The germline CDR1 and CDR2 sequences are SGHTA and FQGNSA. V lost 1 base and J lost 5, with 9 bases in between. CDR3 region: CASSLGTTNNSPLHF. CDR3 sequence (DNA): TGTGCCAGCAGCTTAGGGACCACCAATAATTCACCCCTCCACTTT.

In its sample, this clonotype was seen many times. The CDR3 region has the DNA TGCAGTGCTACCGACAGGGGCAATGAGCAGTTCTTC. Translation: CSATDRGNEQFF. This chain uses TRBV20-1 with TRBJ2-1, with 8 bases that match TRBD1. This CDR3 is 12 amino acids long. V gave up 4 bases and J gave up 6 bases; unmatched junction bases: 2. Germline V gene sequence: CDR1 DFQATT, CDR2 SNEGSKA (reference sequence).

This clonotype was detected many times. The chain is built from TRBV29-1 and TRBJ2-3, with 7 bases lining up with TRBD1. The CDR3 has 14 residues. After removal of 5 bases from V and 1 base from J, the junction contained 6 bases not matched to a gene. Per the germline V gene, CDR1 is SQVTM and CDR2 is ANQGSEA. The CDR3 is CSVLTGDGTDTQYF. CDR3 coding DNA: TGCAGCGTTCTTACAGGGGATGGCACAGATACGCAGTATTTT.

The chain uses TRBV20-1 and TRBJ1-5; maybe TRBD1 (6 bases). From germline, CDR1 is DFQATT and CDR2 SNEGSKA (reference sequence). The CDR3 is 14 residues long. With 7 bases removed from V and 6 bases from J, the gap between germline ends came to 19 bases. DNA for the CDR3: TGCAGTGTTCAGAGGGGGAACCTCCTTCAGCCCCAGCATTTT. Amino acids: CSVQRGNLLQPQHF.

The sample holds many counts of this clonotype. This rearrangement joins TRBV27 to TRBJ1-5, with no clear D. V gave up 0 bases and J gave up 1 base, with 7 bases separating them. The length of the CDR3 is 15 residues. Germline V gives CDR1 MNHEY, CDR2 SMNVEV (reference sequence). The CDR3 nucleotides read TGTGCCAGCAGTTTATCGATCCAGAGCAATCAGCCCCAGCATTTT. It is translated as CASSLSIQSNQPQHF.

The chain carries TRBV7-3 and TRBJ2-1; 8 bases agree with TRBD2. The J call may be faulty, since TRBJ2-7 better matches the DNA end. The CDR3 spans 15 residues. Germline V gives CDR1 SGHTA, CDR2 FQGTGA. The CDR3 here is CASSLTSSGGREQYF. The CDR3 DNA reads TGTGCCAGCAGCCTCACTAGTTCGGGGGGGCGTGAGCAGTACTTC.

Many counts were recorded for this clonotype. The J gene is TRBJ1-2, the V gene TRBV9, with unresolved D. The V end was cut by 4 bases, the J end by 3 bases, with 10 bases between. Per the germline V gene, CDR1 is SGDLS and CDR2 is YYNGEE. This CDR3 spans 13 amino acids. CDR3 sequence: CASSSPGHYGYTF. CDR3 nucleotide sequence: TGTGCCAGCAGCTCCCCCGGCCACTATGGCTACACCTTC.

This clonotype was detected ten times or more. The chain couples TRBV5-6 to TRBJ2-3, with TRBD2 matching 10 bases. The CDR3 runs 16 residues. V was pared by 4 bases and J by 6 bases, with 11 bases of the junction left unmatched. The germline CDR1 and CDR2 sequences are SGHDT and YYEEEE. DNA for the CDR3: TGTGCCAGCAGCCCCCGCGAAGCGGGAGGGGGGGATACGCAGTATTTT. Translated: CASSPREAGGGDTQYF. Full variable domain (rest looked up from reference TRBV5-6 and TRBJ2-3): DAGVTQSPTHLIKTRGQQVTLRCSPKSGHDTVSWYQQALGQGPQFIFQYYEEEERQRGNFPDRFSGHQFPNYSSELNVNALLLGDSALYLCASSPREAGGGDTQYFGPGTRLTVL.

V and J are TRBV7-9 and TRBJ1-6, with 10 bases fitting TRBD1. This CDR3 is 17 amino acids long. CDR1 and CDR2 from the germline V gene are SEHNR and FQNEAQ (reference sequence). J lost 6 bases, V lost 0 bases, and 5 bases had no gene match. CDR3 protein: CASSLAMDRGSNSPLHF. In DNA form, the CDR3 reads TGTGCCAGCAGCTTAGCGATGGACAGGGGGTCTAATTCACCCCTCCACTTT. The whole variable domain, remainder taken from reference TRBV7-9 and TRBJ1-6, is DTGVSQNPRHKITKRGQNVTFRCDPISEHNRLYWYRQTLGQGPEFLTYFQNEAQLEKSRLLSDRFSAERPKGSFSTLEIQRTEQGDSAMYLCASSLAMDRGSNSPLHFGNGTRLTVT.

Many counts were recorded for this clonotype. V usage is TRBV6-2 or TRBV6-3 and J usage is TRBJ2-7; possibly TRBD2 for D (6 bases). The germline V and J ends were trimmed by 10 bases and 3 bases, with 16 bases remaining between them. The CDR3 covers 13 residues. CDR1 is MNHEY, CDR2 SVGEGT, per germline. The CDR3 loop reads CATKGGLDYEQYF. The CDR3 DNA reads as TGTGCCACTAAGGGAGGCCTAGACTACGAGCAGTACTTC.

This chain connects TRBV6-7 to TRBJ2-3; weak D call: TRBD1 (6 bases). TRBV6-7 qualifies as an ORF whose function is uncertain. With 9 bases removed from V and 4 bases from J, the gap between germline ends came to 14 bases. This CDR3 spans 13 amino acids. CDR3 sequence reads: CARGHKLADTQYF. The DNA for the CDR3 is TGTGCCAGGGGACATAAGTTGGCAGATACGCAGTATTTT.

The CDR3 reads CASSDTGQGARGYTF. Written as DNA, the CDR3 is TGTGCCAGCAGTGATACGGGACAGGGGGCGCGGGGCTACACCTTC. The chain employs TRBV12-3 or TRBV12-4 and TRBJ1-2; 12 nucleotides align to TRBD1. The J segment lost 8 bases and the V segment lost 5 bases, leaving 9 bases of the junction unmatched. CDR3 length equals 15 residues.

The V gene is TRBV6-6, the J gene TRBJ2-7; tentatively, D is TRBD1 or TRBD2 (6 bases each). Germline values: CDR1 MNHNY, CDR2 SVGAGI (reference sequence). CDR3 length equals 14 residues. V lost 6 bases and J 3 bases, leaving 15 bases between the germline ends. The CDR3 loop reads CASRISGGGYEQYF. The CDR3 nucleotides are TGTGCCAGCAGGATCAGCGGAGGGGGCTACGAGCAGTACTTC.

This clonotype was detected a few times. The chain uses TRBV20-1 and TRBJ2-1, with a weak D call TRBD2 (5 bases). CDR3 length: 12 residues. Trimming removed 5 bases at V and 5 bases at J, with 10 bases between. Germline CDR1 and CDR2: DFQATT and SNEGSKA (reference sequence). The CDR3 bases are TGCAGTGCTCTAGGACTGAACAATGAGCAGTTCTTC. It yields the protein CSALGLNNEQFF.

In this sample, this clonotype turned up a few times. This chain links TRBV14 with TRBJ2-2, with 8 bases fitting TRBD1. CDR1 is SGHDN and CDR2 is FVKESK in the germline V gene. CDR3 length equals 16 residues. The ends lost 4 bases at V and 4 bases at J; junction bases unmatched: 8. The CDR3, as DNA: TGTGCCAGCAGCCGTTGGACAGGGCAGGGCACCGGGGAGCTGTTTTTT. This translates into CASSRWTGQGTGELFF.

The V call is TRBV5-1, the J call TRBJ1-2; perhaps TRBD1 as D (6 bases). Per the germline V gene, CDR1 is SGHRS and CDR2 is YFSETQ. V lost 4 bases and J lost 5, with 15 bases in between. This CDR3 contains 14 residues. This CDR3 reads CASSLGQQDYGYTF. The CDR3 DNA follows: TGCGCCAGCAGCCTCGGACAGCAGGATTATGGCTACACCTTC.